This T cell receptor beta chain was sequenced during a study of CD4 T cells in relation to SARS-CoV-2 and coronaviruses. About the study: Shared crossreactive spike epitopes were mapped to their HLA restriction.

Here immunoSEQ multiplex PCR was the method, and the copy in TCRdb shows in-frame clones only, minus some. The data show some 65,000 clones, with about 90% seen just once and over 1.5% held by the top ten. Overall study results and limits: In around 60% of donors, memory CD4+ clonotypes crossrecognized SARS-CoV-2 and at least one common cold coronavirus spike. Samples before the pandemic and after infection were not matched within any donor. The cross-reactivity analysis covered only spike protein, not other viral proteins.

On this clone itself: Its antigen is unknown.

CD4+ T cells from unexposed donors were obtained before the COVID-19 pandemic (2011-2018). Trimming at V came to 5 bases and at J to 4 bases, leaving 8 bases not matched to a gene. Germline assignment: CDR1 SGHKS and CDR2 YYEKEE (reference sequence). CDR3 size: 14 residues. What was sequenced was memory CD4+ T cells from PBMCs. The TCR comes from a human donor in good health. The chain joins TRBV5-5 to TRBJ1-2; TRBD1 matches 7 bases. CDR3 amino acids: CASRTTGAPYGYTF. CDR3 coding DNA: TGTGCCAGCAGAACCACAGGGGCTCCCTATGGCTACACCTTC.